This T cell receptor beta chain came from a study of blood T cell repertoires in COVID-19. Study details: COVID-19 samples, acute and convalescent, were from the United States, Italy and Spain.

The table came from immunoSEQ multiplex PCR; TCRdb's copy has only in-frame clones and leaves some out. The sample consists of over 250,000 clones, about 86% of them appearing once. Sequencing was carried out using PBMCs or T cells enriched from blood (not recorded which). The clonotype comes from a man aged 25 to 40 with acute COVID-19.

The CDR3: CASKSRPIRLGQGTDTQYF. The CDR3 coding sequence is TGTGCCAGCAAATCACGCCCGATCCGGCTGGGACAGGGCACAGATACGCAGTATTTT. V gene TRBV27 combines with J gene TRBJ2-3; TRBD1 matches at 8 bases. CDR3 length equals 19 residues. V gave up 7 bases and J gave up 1 base; unmatched junction bases: 19. Germline V CDR1 and CDR2: MNHEY, SMNVEV (reference sequence).